Reported below is one T cell receptor beta chain. Its antigen remains unidentified. The sample is drawn from a study of beta chain features in type 1 diabetes. Overall study: Researchers looked at about 110 million sorted cells across all samples. Study observations and caveats: Shorter TCRB CDR3s, moderately but significantly so, were found in Type 1 diabetes patients in all four CD4+ subsets.

This CDR3 comprises 14 residues. Germline V CDR1 and CDR2: SEHNR, FQNEAQ (reference sequence). After removal of 4 bases from V and 4 bases from J, the junction contained 6 bases not matched to a gene. Expressed TCRB transcripts were sequenced because the entire RNA isolate underwent reverse transcription. Clones were sequenced by immunoSEQ multiplex PCR, and TCRdb holds only the in-frame ones, with some missing. The data contain hundreds of thousands of clones, over 10% of them singletons. This receptor was taken from a man aged 18 to 30 with type 1 diabetes. The material sequenced was naive CD4+ T cells from blood. The V gene is TRBV7-9, the J gene TRBJ1-2, with 7 bases matching TRBD1. This CDR3 is CASSSGGQLYGYTF. The CDR3 DNA reads as TGTGCCAGCAGCTCCGGGGGACAGCTCTATGGCTACACCTTC. Looking up the rest from reference TRBV7-9 and TRBJ1-2 gives the full variable domain: DTGVSQNPRHKITKRGQNVTFRCDPISEHNRLYWYRQTLGQGPEFLTYFQNEAQLEKSRLLSDRFSAERPKGSFSTLEIQRTEQGDSAMYLCASSSGGQLYGYTFGSGTRLTVV.